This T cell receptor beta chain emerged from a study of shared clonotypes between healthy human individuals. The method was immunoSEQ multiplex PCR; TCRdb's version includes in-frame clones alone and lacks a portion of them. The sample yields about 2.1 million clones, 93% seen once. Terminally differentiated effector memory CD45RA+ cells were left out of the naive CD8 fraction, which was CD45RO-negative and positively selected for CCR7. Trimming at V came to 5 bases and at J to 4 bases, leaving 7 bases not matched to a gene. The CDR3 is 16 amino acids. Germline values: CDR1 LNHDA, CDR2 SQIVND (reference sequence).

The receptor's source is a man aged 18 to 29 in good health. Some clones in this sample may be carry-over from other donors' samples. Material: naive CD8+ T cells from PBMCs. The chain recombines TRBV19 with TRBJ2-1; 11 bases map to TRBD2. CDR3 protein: CASSHFLAGGYNEQFF. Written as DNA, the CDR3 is TGTGCCAGTAGTCATTTCCTAGCGGGGGGATACAATGAGCAGTTCTTC.